A selection of T cell receptor beta chains follows, all from one sample in a study of cytomegalovirus exposure and HLA in healthy donors. The repertoire was sequenced with immunoSEQ multiplex PCR; TCRdb's copy has only in-frame clones and lacks some. The sample includes roughly 49,000 clones, approximately 95% of them seen just once. The material sequenced was PBMCs. These receptors were obtained from a woman between 18 and 29 years old in good health and CMV-seropositive. Each CDR3 is given with its conserved first and last residue. For some rows the clone size is stated as once, few or many, or as a class when expanded; others skip it.

clone size	V gene	J gene	CDR3 protein
NA	TRBV5-1	TRBJ2-4	CASSKGDDRDIQYF
NA	TRBV9	TRBJ2-1	CASSAGGTDEQFF
NA	TRBV5-8	TRBJ2-5	CASSLDGVNQETQYF
once	TRBV6-5	TRBJ1-3	CASSYSGGSGNTIYF
NA	TRBV5-1	TRBJ1-1	CASSLAGENTEAFF
NA	TRBV27	TRBJ2-5	CASSFQGAETQYF
NA	TRBV14	TRBJ2-7	CASSQYNRGYEQYF
NA	TRBV7-6	TRBJ2-1	CASSLGISESSYNEQFF
NA	TRBV28	TRBJ1-2	CASSTPTGGPRYGYTF
NA	TRBV7-2	TRBJ1-5	CASSSTGSNQPQHF
few	TRBV6-4	TRBJ2-3	CASSDGTGETDTQYF
NA	TRBV11-2	TRBJ2-1	CASSLAWTSGGGEQFF
NA	TRBV15	TRBJ2-3	CATSRWDRETDTQYF
NA	TRBV19	TRBJ1-1	CASSVNRGGLNTEAFF
NA	TRBV9	TRBJ2-3	CASSVAGGHLDTQYF
once	TRBV6-4	TRBJ2-3	CASRDRETDTQYF
NA	TRBV28	TRBJ2-5	CASSLSSGSRQETQYF
once	TRBV28	TRBJ2-2	CAGTGDGPGELFF
NA	TRBV7-9	TRBJ2-7	CASSISSYEQYF
NA	TRBV7-3	TRBJ2-1	CASSLTPGLAGSYNEQFF
NA	TRBV9	TRBJ2-7	CASSVAPSGYYEQYF
NA	TRBV9	TRBJ2-1	CASAGVYNEQFF
NA	TRBV5-6	TRBJ2-7	CASSLPGQGVHEQYF
NA	TRBV2	TRBJ2-3	CASSEKRHSLLAPSTDTQYF
NA	TRBV28	TRBJ2-2	CATRQGTTGELFF
NA	TRBV2	TRBJ2-7	CASRDLEQYF
NA	TRBV28	TRBJ2-5	CASSFEGVETQYF
NA	TRBV2	TRBJ1-1	CASERGRAIRTGGKAFF
NA	TRBV10-1	TRBJ1-2	CASSPYSGLYGYTF
NA	TRBV28	TRBJ2-7	CASTRTSGYEQYF
NA	TRBV28	TRBJ2-7	CASSKSGGAFRDSSYEQYF
NA	TRBV28	TRBJ2-7	CASSLRQFEDEQYF
NA	TRBV15	TRBJ2-4	CATRSVGSGKNIQYF
NA	TRBV6-5	TRBJ2-7	CASSWGGGYEQYF
NA	TRBV27	TRBJ1-1	CASSLFGQKNTEAFF
NA	TRBV6-8	TRBJ2-1	CASSWAPTSERDTYNEQFF
NA	TRBV27	TRBJ1-5	CASSFLRNQPQHF
NA	TRBV10-2	TRBJ2-7	CASSYARGTYEQYF
NA	TRBV5-1	TRBJ1-1	CASRGLGVNTEAFF
once	TRBV19	TRBJ2-7	CASSGSLAGGRGEQYF
NA	TRBV5-1	TRBJ2-1	CASSPAPGNEQFF
once	TRBV19	TRBJ2-1	CASSMTSGSHEQFF
NA	TRBV6-5	TRBJ2-7	CASSRAGTSPYEQYF
NA	TRBV27	TRBJ2-7	CASSLRGQGYEQYF
NA	TRBV7-9	TRBJ2-7	CASSPWSGTYEQYF
NA	TRBV28	TRBJ2-1	CATLETSGNPVYNEQFF
NA	TRBV7-9	TRBJ2-1	CASSFTSGRDNEQFF
NA	TRBV19	TRBJ1-1	CASIAGLETAAFF
NA	TRBV7-9	TRBJ2-2	CASSFLGDNTGELFF